One T cell receptor (beta chain) is described in this entry. Antigen unknown. Memory CD4+ cells were defined as CD4+CD45RO+CD25-. After constant-region reverse-primer amplification, full-length variable regions underwent semi-nested PCR with Nested Universal Primer A. TCRdb used MiXCR to reprocess the 5' RACE reads, holding one entry per CDR3 protein. The sample carries about 57,000 distinct CDR3 sequences, about 28% recorded once. Findings and caveats of the study: Tumor Tregs overlapped most with tumor, then blood, naive CD4+ cells. Tumor memory CD4+ T cell TCR gene usage clustered with blood and lymph node memory CD4+ cells and lymph node naive CD4+ cells.

Between the trimmed V and J ends, which lost 3 bases and 0 bases, there was a span of 8 bases. The germline gives CDR1 WSHSY, CDR2 SAAADI. The CDR3 loop spans 14 amino acids. The clonotype was recovered from a female donor with breast cancer. The chain employs TRBV10-2 and TRBJ1-1; D ambiguous. The sequenced sample consisted of tumor-infiltrating memory CD4+ T cells sorted from the breast tumor. Subset indicated: memory CD4+ T cells, CD4+CD45RO+CD25-. CDR3 sequence: CASSDGEVNTEAFF. The DNA of the CDR3 is TGCGCCAGCAGTGACGGGGAAGTGAACACTGAAGCTTTCTTT.